The present T cell receptor beta chain was sequenced within a study of blood T cell repertoires in COVID-19. In the study overall: Samples of COVID-19 (acute and convalescent) were obtained from the United States, Italy and Spain. The analysed material was cDNA or gDNA that came from T cells, B-cell-depleted T cells, or PBMCs.

V shed 6 bases and J 5 bases; nucleotides not matched to a gene: 11. The CDR3 is made up of 15 amino acids. Germline V CDR1 and CDR2: MNHEY, SVGAGI. Original data processing: The authors estimated nucleated cell counts from reference gene primer amplification. The data were produced by immunoSEQ multiplex PCR, yet TCRdb's version contains in-frame clones alone and is incomplete. V and J calls and clone size are copied from that table; D and trimming were computed from the DNA. The sample yields some 69,000 clones, 60% to 80% seen once. This rearrangement joins TRBV6-5 to TRBJ2-7; 9 bases match TRBD1. The sequence came from a human donor in a cohort sampled during active COVID-19. The sequenced sample consisted of peripheral blood. CDR3 amino acids: CASSPEGTGSHEQYF. The CDR3 region has the DNA TGTGCCAGCAGCCCCGAAGGGACAGGGTCCCACGAGCAGTACTTC.